This T cell receptor (beta chain) came from a study of blood T cell repertoires in COVID-19. Produced via immunoSEQ multiplex PCR; TCRdb's table is partial and in-frame only. Altogether about 200,000 clones are present, roughly 80% being singletons, with the ten largest covering 8.5% to 12%. This CDR3 is built from 11 residues. The germline CDR1 and CDR2 sequences are SGHDT and YYEEEE. Trimming left V 4 bases short and J 4 bases short, with 5 bases between. Sequenced input: peripheral blood. The sequence derives from a woman aged 80 or over with acute or convalescent COVID-19. J is TRBJ1-2 and V is TRBV5-6; no reliable D call. The CDR3 here is CASSNSYGYTF. CDR3 nucleotides: TGTGCCAGCAGCAACAGCTATGGCTACACCTTC. Full variable domain (rest looked up from reference TRBV5-6 and TRBJ1-2): DAGVTQSPTHLIKTRGQQVTLRCSPKSGHDTVSWYQQALGQGPQFIFQYYEEEERQRGNFPDRFSGHQFPNYSSELNVNALLLGDSALYLCASSNSYGYTFGSGTRLTVV.